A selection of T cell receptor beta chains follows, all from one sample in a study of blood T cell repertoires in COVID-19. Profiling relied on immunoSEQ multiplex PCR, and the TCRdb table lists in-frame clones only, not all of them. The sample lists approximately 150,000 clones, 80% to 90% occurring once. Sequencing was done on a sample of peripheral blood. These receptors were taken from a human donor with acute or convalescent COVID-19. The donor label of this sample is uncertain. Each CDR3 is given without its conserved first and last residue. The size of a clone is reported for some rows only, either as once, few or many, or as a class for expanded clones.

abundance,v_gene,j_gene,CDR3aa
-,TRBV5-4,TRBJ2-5,ASSLRTGTLGFQETQY
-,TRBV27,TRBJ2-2,ASSPGTGWDTGELF
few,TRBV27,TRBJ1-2,ASSSSGQGVGYT
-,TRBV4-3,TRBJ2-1,ASSQVQANNEQF
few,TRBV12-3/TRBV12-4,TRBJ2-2,ASMERDTGELF
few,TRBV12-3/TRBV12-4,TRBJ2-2,ASRSTGAGELF
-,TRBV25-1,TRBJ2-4,ASSEKEGGGAKNIQY
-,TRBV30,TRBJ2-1,AWSFSSEQF
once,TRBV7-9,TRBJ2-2,ASSPTGGLSGELF
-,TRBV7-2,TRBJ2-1,ASSLLPSGEQF
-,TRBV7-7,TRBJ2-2,ASSPQGGGYAGELF
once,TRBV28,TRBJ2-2,ASSTTGSNTGELF
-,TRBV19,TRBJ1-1,ASSMRGRGNTEAF
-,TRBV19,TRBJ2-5,ASSSRSETQY
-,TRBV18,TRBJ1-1,ASSPAGGLMNTEAF
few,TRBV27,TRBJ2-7,ASSPAPTSGTYEQY
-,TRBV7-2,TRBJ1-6,ASSLRGGSDSYNSPLH
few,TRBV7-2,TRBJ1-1,ASSYRGLAEAF
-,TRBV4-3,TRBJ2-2,ASSQDSGVGELF
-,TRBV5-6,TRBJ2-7,ASSPQPGAYEQY
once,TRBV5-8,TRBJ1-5,ASRGQGARYQPQH
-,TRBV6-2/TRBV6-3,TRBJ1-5,ASSPGQYSNQPQH
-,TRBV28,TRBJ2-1,ASGGVWPYNEQF
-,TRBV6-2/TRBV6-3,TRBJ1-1,ASSSRQVPEAF
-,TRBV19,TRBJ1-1,ASSIGGADTEAF
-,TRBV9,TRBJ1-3,ASSETIQGVPGNTIY
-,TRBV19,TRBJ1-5,ASSMGQATGPQH
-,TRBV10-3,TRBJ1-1,AISGHGNTEAF
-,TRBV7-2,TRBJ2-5,ASSFVSLETQY
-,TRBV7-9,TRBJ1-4,ASSMGRGNEKLF
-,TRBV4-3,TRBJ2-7,ASSQDSGGLSYEQY
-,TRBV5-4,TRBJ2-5,ASSLGPRTETQY
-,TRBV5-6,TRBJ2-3,ASSLAVADTQY
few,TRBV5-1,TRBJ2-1,ASSWRNEQF
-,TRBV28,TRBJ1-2,ASSFASRDNYGYT